These T cell receptor beta chains were read from a single sample in a study of T cells in localized non-small cell lung cancer. Method: immunoSEQ multiplex PCR; TCRdb's copy keeps in-frame clones and lacks some. The table lists about 23,000 clones, roughly nine tenths of them singletons. Sequences were derived from peripheral blood, sampled before any cancer treatment. The receptors were sampled from a woman aged 35-75 years with stage I lung adenocarcinoma. Both conserved end residues are part of each CDR3. D genes are given only for firm matches. Some rows have no size entry. The others give once, few or many, or a class for an expanded clone.

-	TRBV2	TRBJ1-5	TRBD1	CASDRTGNQPQHF	TGTGCCAGCGACAGGACAGGTAATCAGCCCCAGCATTTT
-	TRBV5-1	TRBJ2-2	-	CASSLADSLTGELFF	TGCGCCAGCAGCTTGGCCGACAGCCTCACCGGGGAGCTGTTTTTT
-	TRBV5-4	TRBJ2-3	TRBD2	CASSLGLAADTQYF	TGTGCCAGCAGCTTGGGACTAGCAGCAGATACGCAGTATTTT
-	TRBV5-5	TRBJ1-1	-	CASRGWDSVQNTEAFF	TGTGCCAGCAGGGGATGGGATTCGGTGCAGAACACTGAAGCTTTCTTT
-	TRBV19	TRBJ1-1	-	CASSPTGRSTEAFF	TGTGCCAGTAGTCCTACAGGGAGGAGCACTGAAGCTTTCTTT
-	TRBV2	TRBJ2-1	TRBD1	CARGQGRSGSYNEQFF	TGTGCAAGAGGACAGGGACGATCGGGCTCCTACAATGAGCAGTTCTTC
-	TRBV6-1	TRBJ2-7	-	CATRPVHEQYF	TGTGCCACCCGCCCTGTACACGAGCAGTACTTC
-	TRBV11-2	TRBJ1-3	-	CASSFLSGNTIYF	TGTGCCAGCAGCTTCCTCTCTGGAAACACCATATATTTT
-	TRBV5-1	TRBJ2-3	-	CASSLGRGKSTDTQYF	TGCGCCAGCAGCTTGGGTAGAGGGAAGAGCACAGATACGCAGTATTTT
-	TRBV29-1	TRBJ2-3	-	CSGQTDSTDTQYF	TGCAGCGGGCAGACAGACTCCACAGATACGCAGTATTTT
-	TRBV18	TRBJ1-5	-	CASSPPGPGDQPQHF	TGTGCCAGCTCACCCCCAGGACCCGGCGATCAGCCCCAGCATTTT
-	TRBV5-4	TRBJ2-5	-	CASSLVSSRETQYF	TGTGCCAGCAGCTTGGTTAGCTCAAGGGAGACCCAGTACTTC
-	TRBV11-2	TRBJ2-1	-	CASSPTRDKYEQFF	TGTGCCAGCAGCCCCACACGGGACAAGTATGAGCAGTTCTTC
-	TRBV7-8	TRBJ1-3	-	CASSLGPQDTIYF	TGTGCCAGCAGCTTAGGGCCACAGGACACCATATATTTT
-	TRBV5-5	TRBJ1-2	-	CASSSADGYGYTF	TGTGCCAGCAGCTCGGCGGACGGATATGGCTACACCTTC
-	TRBV9	TRBJ1-3	-	CASSVDWDSGNTIYF	TGTGCCAGCAGCGTAGATTGGGACTCTGGAAACACCATATATTTT
-	TRBV19	TRBJ1-2	TRBD1	CASPIWQGGAFLQHSNYGYTF	TGTGCCAGCCCTATCTGGCAGGGGGGTGCCTTTTTGCAACATTCTAACTATGGCTACACCTTC
-	TRBV30	TRBJ1-2	-	CASGGQEGRNYGYTF	TGTGCCTCGGGGGGGCAAGAGGGGCGTAACTATGGCTACACCTTC
-	TRBV6-4	TRBJ2-3	-	CASRNLASIRTDTQYF	TGTGCCAGCAGGAACTTGGCTTCGATCCGCACAGATACGCAGTATTTT
-	TRBV19	TRBJ1-1	-	CASSRAGMGTEAFF	TGTGCCAGTAGTCGGGCAGGGATGGGCACTGAAGCTTTCTTT
-	TRBV4-2	TRBJ2-3	-	CASSQEPERQDSTDTQYF	TGTGCCAGCAGCCAAGAACCAGAAAGACAGGACAGCACAGATACGCAGTATTTT
-	TRBV7-2	TRBJ2-7	TRBD1	CASSSSGTAVTEQYF	TGTGCCAGCAGCTCCTCCGGGACAGCGGTCACTGAGCAGTACTTC
-	TRBV9	TRBJ1-1	-	CASSGGFGTEAFF	TGTGCCAGCAGCGGGGGCTTTGGCACTGAAGCCTTCTTT
-	TRBV9	TRBJ1-6	-	CASSPETAPNSPLHF	TGTGCCAGCAGCCCCGAGACCGCCCCAAATTCACCCCTCCACTTT
-	TRBV18	TRBJ1-2	-	CASSPSAGNYGYTF	TGTGCCAGCTCACCATCGGCAGGGAACTATGGCTACACCTTC
-	TRBV18	TRBJ2-3	-	CASSPHPPRSTDTQYF	TGTGCCAGCTCACCACACCCCCCGAGGAGCACAGATACGCAGTATTTT
-	TRBV6-6	TRBJ2-7	-	CASSYRLQESSYEQYF	TGTGCCAGCAGTTACCGATTACAGGAGAGCTCCTACGAGCAGTACTTC
once	TRBV5-8	TRBJ1-2	-	CASSSRELGGYGYTF	TGTGCCAGCAGCTCAAGGGAGCTAGGGGGCTATGGCTACACCTTC
-	TRBV5-1	TRBJ2-3	TRBD2	CASSLSSGFSTDTQYF	TGCGCCAGCAGCTTGTCTAGCGGATTTAGCACAGATACGCAGTATTTT
few	TRBV25-1	TRBJ2-7	TRBD1	CASSVRDRGTYEQYF	TGTGCCAGCAGCGTACGGGACAGGGGCACCTACGAGCAGTACTTC
-	TRBV6-5	TRBJ2-7	TRBD2	CASSYRRTSELYEQYF	TGTGCCAGCAGTTACCGGCGGACTAGCGAACTCTACGAGCAGTACTTC